The 20 T cell receptor beta chains below come from one sample, sequenced in a study of blood T cell repertoires in COVID-19. The assay was immunoSEQ multiplex PCR, and TCRdb's table has in-frame clones only and misses some. The sample shows around 65,000 clones, about 81% of them seen only once. Source material: peripheral blood. These receptors came from a human donor in a cohort sampled during active COVID-19.

The chain employs TRBV4-1 and TRBJ2-2; 7 bases agree with TRBD2. CDR1 MGHRA and CDR2 YSYEKL come from the germline V gene. After removal of 0 bases from V and 7 bases from J, the junction contained 11 bases not matched to a gene. The CDR3 extends over 17 amino acids. For the CDR3, the DNA is TGCGCCAGCAGCCAAGACGGGCTAGCGGAACTGAACGGGGAGCTGTTTTTT. The encoded protein is CASSQDGLAELNGELFF.

V and J are TRBV10-3 and TRBJ2-7; 11 nucleotides line up with TRBD2. CDR1 and CDR2 (germline): ENHRY, SYGVKD. V trimming: 6 bases; J trimming: 3 bases; junction bases outside the gene matches: 4. This CDR3 is 14 amino acids long. CDR3 sequence (DNA): TGTGCCATCAGCACCACTAGCGGGAGCTACGAGCAGTACTTC. This translates into CAISTTSGSYEQYF.

The rearrangement joins TRBV6-2 or TRBV6-3 to TRBJ2-3; perhaps TRBD1 as D (5 bases). Germline values: CDR1 MNHEY, CDR2 SVGEGT. Trimming removed 4 bases at V and 6 bases at J, with 8 bases between. The CDR3 extends over 12 amino acids. CDR3 nucleotide sequence: TGTGCCAGCAGTTTCAGGGATGATACGCAGTATTTT. Amino acid sequence: CASSFRDDTQYF.

This clone has just a few counts. CDR3 bases: TGTGCCAGCAGCTTAACTCCCCTTCCAATAGTGGCGGGAGTATGGACCGGGGAGCTGTTTTTT. This codes for CASSLTPLPIVAGVWTGELFF. This rearrangement joins TRBV7-3 to TRBJ2-2, with 7 nucleotides matching TRBD2. CDR3 length equals 21 residues. V dropped 0 bases and J dropped 5; count of bases not matched to a gene: 21. CDR1 and CDR2 from the germline V gene are SGHTA and FQGTGA. Full variable domain (remainder filled in from reference TRBV7-3 and TRBJ2-2): GAGVSQTPSNKVTEKGKYVELRCDPISGHTALYWYRQSLGQGPEFLIYFQGTGAADDSGLPNDRFFAVRPEGSVSTLKIQRTERGDSAVYLCASSLTPLPIVAGVWTGELFFGEGSRLTVL.

The V gene is TRBV2, the J gene TRBJ2-2, with D hard to call. The CDR3 has 13 amino acids. Trimming pared 6 bases from V and 5 bases from J, leaving 10 bases between. Germline CDR1 reads SNHLY; CDR2 reads FYNNEI. The CDR3: CASRARLTGELFF. CDR3 in DNA: TGTGCCAGCAGGGCCCGATTAACCGGGGAGCTGTTTTTT. Based on the CDR3 plus reference TRBV2 and TRBJ2-2, the full variable domain is EPEVTQTPSHQVTQMGQEVILRCVPISNHLYFYWYRQILGQKVEFLVSFYNNEISEKSEIFDDQFSVERPDGSNFTLKIRSTKLEDSAMYFCASRARLTGELFFGEGSRLTVL.

This chain joins TRBV7-8 and TRBJ1-1, with D unclear. The CDR3 extends over 14 amino acids. Trimming took 8 bases from V and 3 from J, leaving 16 bases between them. Germline values: CDR1 SGHVS, CDR2 FQNEAQ. CDR3 sequence (DNA): TGTGCCAGCTCCTGGGCGGTCGGGGACACTGAAGCTTTCTTT. Its protein is CASSWAVGDTEAFF. The full variable domain, rest sourced from reference TRBV7-8 and TRBJ1-1, is GAGVSQSPRYKVAKRGQDVALRCDPISGHVSLFWYQQALGQGPEFLTYFQNEAQLDKSGLPSDRFFAERPEGSVSTLKIQRTQQEDSAVYLCASSWAVGDTEAFFGQGTRLTVV.

The rearrangement links TRBV25-1 to TRBJ2-2, with a possible D match to TRBD2 (5 bases). V dropped 2 bases and J dropped 12 bases, with 19 bases sitting between them. CDR3 length: 15 residues. Germline V lookup: CDR1 MGHDK, CDR2 SYGVNS. The CDR3 reads CASSESGGPRGQLFF. For the CDR3, the DNA is TGTGCCAGCAGTGAAAGTGGTGGGCCCCGAGGGCAGCTGTTTTTT.

The rearrangement joins TRBV11-2 to TRBJ2-7; tentative D call: TRBD2 (6 bases). The V gene lost 0 bases and the J gene lost 0 bases, with 9 bases spanning the gap. Germline CDR1 is SGHAT and CDR2 is FQNNGV. The CDR3 loop spans 15 amino acids. The CDR3 loop reads CASSLEAGPSYEQYF. The CDR3 region has the DNA TGTGCCAGCAGCTTAGAAGCGGGTCCCTCCTACGAGCAGTACTTC. Combining the CDR3 with reference TRBV11-2 and TRBJ2-7 gives the whole variable domain EAGVAQSPRYKIIEKRQSVAFWCNPISGHATLYWYQQILGQGPKLLIQFQNNGVVDDSQLPKDRFSAERLKGVDSTLKIQPAKLEDSAVYLCASSLEAGPSYEQYFGPGTRLTVT.

The sample holds a few counts of this clone. The gene calls are TRBV30 and TRBJ2-2; D is possibly TRBD2 (6 bases). CDR1 and CDR2 (germline): GTSNPN, SVGIG (reference sequence). Trimming cost V 0 bases and J 7 bases, with 15 bases left between them. The CDR3 covers 15 residues. In DNA, the CDR3 is TGTGCCTGGAGTGTCTGGCGGGAAGAGGGCGGGGAGCTGTTTTTT. As protein: CAWSVWREEGGELFF.

This rearrangement joins TRBV29-1 to TRBJ1-2; the D gene is possibly TRBD1 (5 bases). This CDR3 spans 14 amino acids. Germline V lookup: CDR1 SQVTM, CDR2 ANQGSEA. V was cut by 0 bases and J by 8 bases, with 16 bases left in between. Here the CDR3 reads CSVEDQDQGSGYTF. The CDR3 DNA is TGCAGCGTTGAAGATCAGGACCAGGGATCAGGCTACACCTTC.

The V call is TRBV20-1, the J call TRBJ2-6; possible D gene TRBD2, 5 bases. CDR3 size: 16 residues. Trimming removed 3 bases from V and 0 bases from J, with 12 bases in between. CDR1 is DFQATT and CDR2 is SNEGSKA in the germline V gene (reference sequence). This CDR3 reads CSASRELSSGANVLTF. The DNA of the CDR3 is TGCAGTGCTAGTCGGGAACTCTCCTCTGGGGCCAACGTCCTGACTTTC.

This rearrangement joins TRBV7-9 to TRBJ1-1; perhaps TRBD1 as D (6 bases). The CDR3 totals 15 residues. Trimming took off 6 bases at V and 0 bases at J, with 14 bases between the two ends. Germline V gene data show CDR1 as SEHNR and CDR2 as FQNEAQ (reference sequence). Here the CDR3 reads CASRLDSSMNTEAFF. The DNA of the CDR3 is TGTGCCAGCAGACTGGACAGCTCAATGAACACTGAAGCTTTCTTT.

The chain has TRBV7-2 and TRBJ2-1; 8 nucleotides line up with TRBD2. This CDR3 has 13 amino acids. The trim removed 5 bases at V and 10 bases at J, leaving 7 bases unmatched. The germline gives CDR1 SGHTA, CDR2 FQGNSA. CDR3 amino acids: CASSALADWEQFF. CDR3 nucleotide sequence: TGTGCCAGCAGCGCACTAGCGGACTGGGAGCAGTTCTTC.

The chain links TRBV11-2 to TRBJ1-2; perhaps TRBD1 as D (5 bases). Germline V gene sequence: CDR1 SGHAT, CDR2 FQNNGV. The CDR3 has 12 residues. Trimming removed 1 base from V and 8 bases from J, with 8 bases in between. CDR3 nucleotide sequence: TGTGCCAGCAGCTTAGGTCGGGGGGGCTACACCTTC. Protein: CASSLGRGGYTF.

The chain uses TRBV27 and TRBJ2-5, with D perhaps TRBD2 (7 bases). V was shortened by 8 bases and J by 4 bases, with 11 bases between the two germline ends. The CDR3 is made up of 12 amino acids. The germline V gene encodes CDR1 MNHEY and CDR2 SMNVEV (reference sequence). Written as DNA, the CDR3 is TGTGCCAGCCGAAGGGGGGGAGAGACCCAGTACTTC. Protein: CASRRGGETQYF.

This sequence joins TRBV6-2 or TRBV6-3 and TRBJ2-5; a weak D match, TRBD2 (5 bases). The CDR3 is 14 residues long. In germline, CDR1 is MNHEY, CDR2 SVGEGT. V dropped 6 bases and J dropped 5 bases, with 16 bases sitting between them. The CDR3 reads CASSGGGLMETQYF. CDR3 bases: TGTGCCAGCAGCGGAGGAGGATTGATGGAGACCCAGTACTTC.

The chain joins TRBV19 to TRBJ2-7, with D possibly TRBD1 on 6 matching bases. CDR3 length: 12 residues. Germline loops: CDR1 LNHDA, CDR2 SQIVND (reference sequence). V lost 5 bases and J 3 bases, leaving 8 bases between the germline ends. The CDR3 region is CASSPQGYEQYF. The CDR3 DNA reads as TGTGCCAGTAGTCCACAGGGCTACGAGCAGTACTTC.

V usage is TRBV7-9 and J usage is TRBJ2-1, with 7 bases matching TRBD2. Germline V gives CDR1 SEHNR, CDR2 FQNEAQ (reference sequence). V was pared by 1 base and J by 6 bases, with 6 bases of the junction left unmatched. CDR3 length: 15 residues. As DNA, the CDR3 is TGTGCCAGCAGCTTAGTAGGGGAGGGATCCAATGAGCAGTTCTTC. It specifies CASSLVGEGSNEQFF.

This chain uses TRBV11-2 with TRBJ2-7; 7 positions match TRBD1. The CDR3 is 15 residues long. The junction had 8 bases not matched to a gene; V was cut back by 5 bases and J by 1 base. Germline V CDR1 and CDR2: SGHAT, FQNNGV. The CDR3: CASSANRDSSYEQYF. The DNA of the CDR3 is TGTGCCAGCAGCGCAAACCGGGACAGTTCCTACGAGCAGTACTTC.

This clone was counted between two and nine times. The chain recombines TRBV2 with TRBJ2-3, with 16 bases lining up with TRBD2. The CDR3 has 19 amino acids. The ends lost 6 bases at V and 7 bases at J; junction bases unmatched: 16. CDR1 SNHLY and CDR2 FYNNEI come from the germline V gene. CDR3 coding DNA: TGTGCCAGCAGGGAACACCACGGGCCGGGACTAGCGGGAGGGAATACGCAGTATTTT. Amino acid sequence: CASREHHGPGLAGGNTQYF. The whole variable domain, filled in from reference TRBV2 and TRBJ2-3, reads EPEVTQTPSHQVTQMGQEVILRCVPISNHLYFYWYRQILGQKVEFLVSFYNNEISEKSEIFDDQFSVERPDGSNFTLKIRSTKLEDSAMYFCASREHHGPGLAGGNTQYFGPGTRLTVL.